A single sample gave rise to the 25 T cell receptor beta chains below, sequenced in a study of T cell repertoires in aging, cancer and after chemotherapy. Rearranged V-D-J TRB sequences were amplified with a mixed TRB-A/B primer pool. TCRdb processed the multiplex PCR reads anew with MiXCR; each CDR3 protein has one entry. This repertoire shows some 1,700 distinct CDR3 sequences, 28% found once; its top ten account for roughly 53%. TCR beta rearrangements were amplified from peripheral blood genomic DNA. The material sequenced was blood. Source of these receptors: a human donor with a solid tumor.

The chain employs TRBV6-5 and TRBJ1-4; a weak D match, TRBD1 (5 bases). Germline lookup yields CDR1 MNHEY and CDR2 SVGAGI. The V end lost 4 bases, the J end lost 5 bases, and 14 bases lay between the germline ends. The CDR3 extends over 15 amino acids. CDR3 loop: CASSWAPGTNEKLFF. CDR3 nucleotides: TGTGCCAGCAGTTGGGCCCCCGGGACGAATGAAAAACTGTTTTTT.

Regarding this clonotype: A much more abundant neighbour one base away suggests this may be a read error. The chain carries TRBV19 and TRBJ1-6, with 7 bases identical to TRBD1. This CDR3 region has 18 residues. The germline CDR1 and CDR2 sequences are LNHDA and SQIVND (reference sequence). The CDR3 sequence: CARVRQGLTLSYNLPLHF. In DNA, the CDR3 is TGTGCCAGGGTCCGACAGGGTTTGACCCTCTCCTATAATTTACCCCTCCACTTT.

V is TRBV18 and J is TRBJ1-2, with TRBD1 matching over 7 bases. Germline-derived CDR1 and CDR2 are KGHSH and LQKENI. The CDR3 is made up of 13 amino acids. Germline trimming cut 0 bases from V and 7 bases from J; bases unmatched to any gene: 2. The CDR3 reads CASSPPGTVGYTF. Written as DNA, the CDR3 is TGTGCCAGCTCACCACCCGGGACAGTTGGCTACACCTTC.

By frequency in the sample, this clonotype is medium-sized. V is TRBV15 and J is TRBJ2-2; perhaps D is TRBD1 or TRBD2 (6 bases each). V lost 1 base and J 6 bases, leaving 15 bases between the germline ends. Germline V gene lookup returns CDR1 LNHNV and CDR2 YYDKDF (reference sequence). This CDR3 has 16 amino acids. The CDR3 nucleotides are TGTGCCACCAGCAGAGGGGGGGCTAGCAGGGCCGGGGAGCTGTTTTTT. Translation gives CATSRGGASRAGELFF.

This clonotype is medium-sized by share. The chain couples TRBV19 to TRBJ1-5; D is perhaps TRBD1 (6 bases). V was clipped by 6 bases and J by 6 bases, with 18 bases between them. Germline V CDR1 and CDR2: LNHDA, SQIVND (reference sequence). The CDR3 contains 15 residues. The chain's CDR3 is CASRPLSGVSQPQHF. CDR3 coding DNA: TGTGCCAGTAGACCCCTCTCAGGGGTTAGTCAGCCCCAGCATTTT. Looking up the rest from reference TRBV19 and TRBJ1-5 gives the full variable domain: DGGITQSPKYLFRKEGQNVTLSCEQNLNHDAMYWYRQDPGQGLRLIYYSQIVNDFQKGDIAEGYSVSREKKESFPLTVTSAQKNPTAFYLCASRPLSGVSQPQHFGDGTRLSIL.

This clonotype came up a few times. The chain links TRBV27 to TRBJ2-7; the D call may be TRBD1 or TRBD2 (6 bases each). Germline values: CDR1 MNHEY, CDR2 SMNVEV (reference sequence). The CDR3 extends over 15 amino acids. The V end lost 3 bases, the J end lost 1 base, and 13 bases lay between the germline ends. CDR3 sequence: CASSLGGQGSYEQYF. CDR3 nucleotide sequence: TGTGCCAGCAGTTTGGGGGGCCAGGGGTCCTACGAGCAGTACTTC.

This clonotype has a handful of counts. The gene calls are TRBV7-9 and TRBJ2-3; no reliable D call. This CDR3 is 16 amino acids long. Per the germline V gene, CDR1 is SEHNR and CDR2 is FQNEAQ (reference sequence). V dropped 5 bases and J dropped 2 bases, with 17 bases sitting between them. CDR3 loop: CASSPFESLYTDTQYF. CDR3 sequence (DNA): TGTGCCAGCAGCCCATTCGAGTCCTTATACACAGATACGCAGTATTTT. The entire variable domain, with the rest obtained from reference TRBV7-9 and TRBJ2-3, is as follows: DTGVSQNPRHKITKRGQNVTFRCDPISEHNRLYWYRQTLGQGPEFLTYFQNEAQLEKSRLLSDRFSAERPKGSFSTLEIQRTEQGDSAMYLCASSPFESLYTDTQYFGPGTRLTVL.

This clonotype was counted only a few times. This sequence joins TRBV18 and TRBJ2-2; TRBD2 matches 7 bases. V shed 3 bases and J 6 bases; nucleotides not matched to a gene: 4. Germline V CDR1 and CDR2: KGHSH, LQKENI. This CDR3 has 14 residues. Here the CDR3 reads CASSPLRESGELFF. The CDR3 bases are TGTGCCAGCTCACCTTTGCGGGAGTCCGGGGAGCTGTTTTTT.

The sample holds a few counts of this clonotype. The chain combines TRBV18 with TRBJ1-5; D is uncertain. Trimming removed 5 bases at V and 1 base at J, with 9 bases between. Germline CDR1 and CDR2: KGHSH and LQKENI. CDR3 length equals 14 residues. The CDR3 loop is CASSRAPSNQPQHF. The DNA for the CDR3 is TGTGCCAGCTCAAGGGCGCCGAGCAATCAGCCCCAGCATTTT.

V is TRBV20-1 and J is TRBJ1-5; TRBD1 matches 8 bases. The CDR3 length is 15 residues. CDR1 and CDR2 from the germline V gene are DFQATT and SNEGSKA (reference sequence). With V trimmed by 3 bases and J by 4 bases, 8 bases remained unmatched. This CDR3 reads CSASPRGTGNQPQHF. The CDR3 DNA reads TGCAGTGCTAGCCCGAGGGGGACAGGAAATCAGCCCCAGCATTTT.

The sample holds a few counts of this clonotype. CDR3: CAWSVGYREFDTEAFF. The DNA of the CDR3 is TGTGCCTGGAGTGTTGGTTACAGGGAGTTTGACACTGAAGCTTTCTTT. This chain connects TRBV30 to TRBJ1-1, with D maybe TRBD1 (6 bases). The CDR3 loop spans 16 amino acids. Germline V gives CDR1 GTSNPN, CDR2 SVGIG (reference sequence). Deletions cut 0 bases from V and 3 bases from J, with 17 bases between.

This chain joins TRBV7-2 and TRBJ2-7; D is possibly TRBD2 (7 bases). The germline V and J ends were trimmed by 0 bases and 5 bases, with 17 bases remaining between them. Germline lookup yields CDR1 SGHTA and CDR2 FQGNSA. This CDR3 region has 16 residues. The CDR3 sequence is CASSLAEGGDLDEQYF. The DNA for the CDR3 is TGTGCCAGCAGCTTAGCGGAAGGGGGGGATCTGGACGAGCAGTACTTC.

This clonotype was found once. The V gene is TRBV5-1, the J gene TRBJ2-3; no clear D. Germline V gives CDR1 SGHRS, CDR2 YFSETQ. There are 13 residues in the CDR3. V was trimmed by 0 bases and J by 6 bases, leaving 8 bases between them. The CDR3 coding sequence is TGCGCCAGCAGCTTGGGGACGGCGGATACGCAGTATTTT. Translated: CASSLGTADTQYF.

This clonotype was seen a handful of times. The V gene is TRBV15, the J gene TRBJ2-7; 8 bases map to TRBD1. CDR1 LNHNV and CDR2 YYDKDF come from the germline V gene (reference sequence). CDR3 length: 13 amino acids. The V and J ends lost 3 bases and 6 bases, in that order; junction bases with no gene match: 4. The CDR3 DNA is TGTGCCACCAGCAGGGGACAGGCGGGCGAGCAGTACTTC. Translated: CATSRGQAGEQYF.

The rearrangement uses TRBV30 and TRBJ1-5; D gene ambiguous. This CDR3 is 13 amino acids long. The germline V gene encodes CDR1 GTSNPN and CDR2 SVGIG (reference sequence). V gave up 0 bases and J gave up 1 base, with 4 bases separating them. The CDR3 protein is CAWSVASNQPQHF. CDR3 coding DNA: TGTGCCTGGAGTGTAGCCAGCAATCAGCCCCAGCATTTT.

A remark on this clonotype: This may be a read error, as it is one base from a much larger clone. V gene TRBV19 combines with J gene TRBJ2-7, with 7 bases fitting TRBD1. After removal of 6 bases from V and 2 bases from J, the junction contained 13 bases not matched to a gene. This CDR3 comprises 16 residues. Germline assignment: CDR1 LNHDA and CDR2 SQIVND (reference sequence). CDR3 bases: TGTGCCAGTAGCCCAAGGTCGGGGACAGAGGCCTACGAGCAGTACTTC. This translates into CASSPRSGTEAYEQYF.

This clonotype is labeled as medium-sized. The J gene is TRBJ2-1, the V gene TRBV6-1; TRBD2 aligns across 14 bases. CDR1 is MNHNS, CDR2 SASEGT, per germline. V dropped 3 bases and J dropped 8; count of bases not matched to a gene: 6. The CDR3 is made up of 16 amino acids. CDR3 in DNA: TGTGCCAGCAGTGACGGACTAGCGGGAGGTTTCGATGAGCAGTTCTTC. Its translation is CASSDGLAGGFDEQFF.

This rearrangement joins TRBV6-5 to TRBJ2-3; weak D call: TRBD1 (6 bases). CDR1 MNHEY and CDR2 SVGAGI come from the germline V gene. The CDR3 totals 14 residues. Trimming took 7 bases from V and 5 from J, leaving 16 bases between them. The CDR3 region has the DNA TGTGCCAGCATCCAGGGGCCCCGGGGAGATACGCAGTATTTT. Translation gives CASIQGPRGDTQYF.

The CDR3 DNA sequence: TGTGCCAGCAGGAAGAGCGGGCTAAAGATCTATGGCTACACCTTC. It codes for CASRKSGLKIYGYTF. This chain links TRBV6-2 or TRBV6-3 with TRBJ1-2; D is ambiguous. The CDR3 extends over 15 amino acids. Germline loops: CDR1 MNHEY, CDR2 SVGEGT. V lost 6 bases and J lost 4, with 18 bases in between.

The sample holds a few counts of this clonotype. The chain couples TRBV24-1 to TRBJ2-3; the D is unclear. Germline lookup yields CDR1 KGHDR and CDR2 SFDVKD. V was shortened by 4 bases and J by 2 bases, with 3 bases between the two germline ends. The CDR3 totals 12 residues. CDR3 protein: CATSDYTDTQYF. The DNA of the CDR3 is TGTGCCACCAGTGACTACACAGATACGCAGTATTTT.

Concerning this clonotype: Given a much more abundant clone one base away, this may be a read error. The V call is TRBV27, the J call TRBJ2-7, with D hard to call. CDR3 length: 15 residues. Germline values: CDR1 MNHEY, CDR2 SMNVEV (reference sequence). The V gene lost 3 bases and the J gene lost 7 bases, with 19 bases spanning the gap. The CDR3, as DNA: TGTGCCAGCAGTTTGGTCAGGCCTGATTTTAATGAGCAGTACTTC. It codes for CASSLVRPDFNEQYF.

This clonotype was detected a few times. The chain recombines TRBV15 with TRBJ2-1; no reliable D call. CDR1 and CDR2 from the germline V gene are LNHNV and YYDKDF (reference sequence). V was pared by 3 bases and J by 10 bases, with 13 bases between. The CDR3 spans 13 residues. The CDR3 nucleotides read TGTGCCACCAGCAGTACCCCGGGTGAGGAGCAGTTCTTC. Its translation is CATSSTPGEEQFF. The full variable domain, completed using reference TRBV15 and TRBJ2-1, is DAMVIQNPRYQVTQFGKPVTLSCSQTLNHNVMYWYQQKSSQAPKLLFHYYDKDFNNEADTPDNFQSRRPNTSFCFLDIRSPGLGDTAMYLCATSSTPGEEQFFGPGTRLTVL.

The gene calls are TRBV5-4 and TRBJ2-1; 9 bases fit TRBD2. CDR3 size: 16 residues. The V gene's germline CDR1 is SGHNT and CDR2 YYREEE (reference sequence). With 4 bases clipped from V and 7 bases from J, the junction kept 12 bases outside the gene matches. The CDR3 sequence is CASSPNSGGGDNEQFF. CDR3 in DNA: TGTGCCAGCAGCCCGAATAGCGGGGGAGGGGATAATGAGCAGTTCTTC.

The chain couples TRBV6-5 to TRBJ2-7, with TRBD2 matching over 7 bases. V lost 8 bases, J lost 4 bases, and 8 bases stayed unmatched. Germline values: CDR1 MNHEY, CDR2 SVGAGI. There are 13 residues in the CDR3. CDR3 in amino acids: CASGGGDGYEQYF. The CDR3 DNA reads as TGTGCCAGCGGGGGGGGAGACGGGTACGAGCAGTACTTC.

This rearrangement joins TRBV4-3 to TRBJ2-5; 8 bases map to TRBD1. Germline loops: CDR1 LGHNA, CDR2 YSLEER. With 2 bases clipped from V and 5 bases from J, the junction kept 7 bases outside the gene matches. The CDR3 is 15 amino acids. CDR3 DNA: TGCGCCAGCAGCCAAACCATTAACAGGGGGGAGACCCAGTACTTC. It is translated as CASSQTINRGETQYF.